The sequence of this T cell receptor (beta chain) was determined in a study of STAT5B mutations in CD4+ large granular lymphocyte leukemia. Study as a whole: CD8+ depletion followed by anti-CD4 microbead selection was applied to cryopreserved cells. Study-wide results and caveats: Main leukemic clonotypes were patient-specific, but roughly 25% appeared at low frequency elsewhere.

Clones were sequenced by immunoSEQ multiplex PCR, and TCRdb holds only the in-frame ones, with some missing. The data contain thousands of clones, approximately 73% of them singletons. This CDR3 has 15 amino acids. Trimming removed 1 base from V and 4 bases from J; junction bases left unmatched: 4. Germline V CDR1 and CDR2: SGHNT, YENEEA. This clone was seen a handful of times. Its antigen is not known. The source material was PBMCs. V gene TRBV11-3 combines with J gene TRBJ1-2, with 9 bases aligning to TRBD1. This TCR was sampled from a man in his 70s with CD4+ T-cell large granular lymphocyte leukemia. The CDR3 sequence: CASSLGTGGVYGYTF. The CDR3 bases are TGTGCCAGCAGCTTAGGCACAGGGGGCGTCTATGGCTACACCTTC.